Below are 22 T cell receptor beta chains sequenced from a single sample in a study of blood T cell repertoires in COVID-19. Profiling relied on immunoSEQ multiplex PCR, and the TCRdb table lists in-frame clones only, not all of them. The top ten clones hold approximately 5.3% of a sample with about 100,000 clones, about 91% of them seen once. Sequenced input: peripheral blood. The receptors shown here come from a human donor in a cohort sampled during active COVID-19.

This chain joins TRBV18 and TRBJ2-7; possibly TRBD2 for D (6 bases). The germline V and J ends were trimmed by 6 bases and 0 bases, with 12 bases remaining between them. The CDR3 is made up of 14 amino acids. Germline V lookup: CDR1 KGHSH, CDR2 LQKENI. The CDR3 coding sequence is TGTGCCAGCTCCGGGGCGGGGTCCTCCTACGAGCAGTACTTC. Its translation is CASSGAGSSYEQYF.

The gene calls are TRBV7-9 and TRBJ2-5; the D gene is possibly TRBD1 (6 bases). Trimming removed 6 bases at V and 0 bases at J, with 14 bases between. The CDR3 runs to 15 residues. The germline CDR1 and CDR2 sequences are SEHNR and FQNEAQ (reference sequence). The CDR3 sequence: CASSYSGTNQETQYF. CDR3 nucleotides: TGTGCCAGCAGTTATTCCGGGACAAACCAAGAGACCCAGTACTTC.

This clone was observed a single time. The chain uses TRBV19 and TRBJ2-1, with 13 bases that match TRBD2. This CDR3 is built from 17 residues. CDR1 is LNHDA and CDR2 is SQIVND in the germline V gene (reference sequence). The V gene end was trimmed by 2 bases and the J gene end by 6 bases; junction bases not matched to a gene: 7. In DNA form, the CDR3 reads TGTGCCAGTAGTATATGGACTAGCGGGAGTGAAGCCAATGAGCAGTTCTTC. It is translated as CASSIWTSGSEANEQFF.

CDR3 amino acids: CASSQDGGQRNQPQHF. CDR3 DNA: TGCGCCAGCAGCCAAGATGGCGGACAGCGTAATCAGCCCCAGCATTTT. The chain uses TRBV4-1 and TRBJ1-5; weak D call: TRBD1 (6 bases). Germline assignment: CDR1 MGHRA and CDR2 YSYEKL. This CDR3 comprises 16 residues. The V and J ends lost 0 bases and 4 bases respectively, with 13 bases between them.

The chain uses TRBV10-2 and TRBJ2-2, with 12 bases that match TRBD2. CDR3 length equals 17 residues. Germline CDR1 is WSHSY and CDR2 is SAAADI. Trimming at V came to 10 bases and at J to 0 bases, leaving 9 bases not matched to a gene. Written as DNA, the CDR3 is TGCGCCACCTTTTGGACTAGCGGGACCTCGAACACCGGGGAGCTGTTTTTT. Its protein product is CATFWTSGTSNTGELFF.

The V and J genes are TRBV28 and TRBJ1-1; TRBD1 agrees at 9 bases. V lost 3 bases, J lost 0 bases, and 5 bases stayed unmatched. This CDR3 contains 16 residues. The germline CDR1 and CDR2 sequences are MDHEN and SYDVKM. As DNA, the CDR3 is TGTGCCAGCAGTTTCCCGGGACAGGGAATGAACACTGAAGCTTTCTTT. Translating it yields CASSFPGQGMNTEAFF.

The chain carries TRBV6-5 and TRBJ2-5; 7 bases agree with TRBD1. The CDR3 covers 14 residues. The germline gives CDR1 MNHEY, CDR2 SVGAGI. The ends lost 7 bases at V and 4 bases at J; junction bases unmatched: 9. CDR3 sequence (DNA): TGTGCCAGCATGTCGGACAGGACCCTAGAGACCCAGTACTTC. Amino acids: CASMSDRTLETQYF.

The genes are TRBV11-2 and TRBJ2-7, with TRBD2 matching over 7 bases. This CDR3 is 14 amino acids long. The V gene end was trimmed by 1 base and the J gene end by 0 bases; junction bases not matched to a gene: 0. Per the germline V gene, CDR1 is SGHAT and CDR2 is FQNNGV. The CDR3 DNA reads TGTGCCAGCAGCTTAGGCGGGAGCTCCTACGAGCAGTACTTC. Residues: CASSLGGSSYEQYF.

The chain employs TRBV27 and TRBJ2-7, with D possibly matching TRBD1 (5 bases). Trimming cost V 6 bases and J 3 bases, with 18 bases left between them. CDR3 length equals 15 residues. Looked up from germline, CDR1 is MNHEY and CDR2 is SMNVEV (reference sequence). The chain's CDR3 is CASRLVQGMGYEQYF. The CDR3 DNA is TGTGCCAGCAGGTTAGTCCAGGGAATGGGCTACGAGCAGTACTTC.

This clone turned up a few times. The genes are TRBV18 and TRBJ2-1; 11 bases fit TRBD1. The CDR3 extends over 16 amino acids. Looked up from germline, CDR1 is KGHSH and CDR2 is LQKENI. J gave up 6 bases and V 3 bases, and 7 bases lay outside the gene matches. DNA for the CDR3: TGTGCCAGCTCACCTCCCGGGACAGGGGGGTCCAATGAGCAGTTCTTC. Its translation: CASSPPGTGGSNEQFF.

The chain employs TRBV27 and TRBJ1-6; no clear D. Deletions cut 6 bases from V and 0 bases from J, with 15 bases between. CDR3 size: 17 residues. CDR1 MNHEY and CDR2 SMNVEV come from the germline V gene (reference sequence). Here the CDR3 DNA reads TGTGCCAGCAGACGGGTTTTCTCGAGCTCCTATAATTCACCCCTCCACTTT. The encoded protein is CASRRVFSSSYNSPLHF.

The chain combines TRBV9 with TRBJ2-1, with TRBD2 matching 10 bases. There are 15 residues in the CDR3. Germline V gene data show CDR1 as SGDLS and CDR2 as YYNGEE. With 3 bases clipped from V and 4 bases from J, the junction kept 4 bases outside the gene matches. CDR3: CASSGGTSVYNEQFF. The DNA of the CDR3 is TGTGCCAGCAGCGGGGGGACTAGCGTTTACAATGAGCAGTTCTTC. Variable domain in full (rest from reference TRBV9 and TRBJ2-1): DSGVTQTPKHLITATGQRVTLRCSPRSGDLSVYWYQQSLDQGLQFLIQYYNGEERAKGNILERFSAQQFPDLHSELNLSSLELGDSALYFCASSGGTSVYNEQFFGPGTRLTVL.

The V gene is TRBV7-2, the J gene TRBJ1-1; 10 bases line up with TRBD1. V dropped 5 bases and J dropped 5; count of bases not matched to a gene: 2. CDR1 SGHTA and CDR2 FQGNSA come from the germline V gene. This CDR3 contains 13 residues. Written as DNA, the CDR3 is TGTGCCAGCAGCCTGGACAGGGGGACTGAAGCTTTCTTT. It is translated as CASSLDRGTEAFF. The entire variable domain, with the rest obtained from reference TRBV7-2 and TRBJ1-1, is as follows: GAGVSQSPSNKVTEKGKDVELRCDPISGHTALYWYRQSLGQGLEFLIYFQGNSAPDKSGLPSDRFSAERTGGSVSTLTIQRTQQEDSAVYLCASSLDRGTEAFFGQGTRLTVV.

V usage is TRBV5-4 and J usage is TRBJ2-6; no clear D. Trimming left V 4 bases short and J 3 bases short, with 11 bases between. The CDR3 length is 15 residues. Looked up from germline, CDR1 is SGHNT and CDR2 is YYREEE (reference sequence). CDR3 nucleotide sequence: TGTGCCAGCAGCACCAGCCCAGGTGGGGCCAACGTCCTGACTTTC. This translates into CASSTSPGGANVLTF.

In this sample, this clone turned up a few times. CDR3 region: CASSLGTGMRAMNTEAFF. The CDR3 DNA reads as TGCGCCAGCAGCTTGGGAACGGGGATGCGGGCCATGAACACTGAAGCTTTCTTT. The chain links TRBV5-1 to TRBJ1-1, with D unresolved. This CDR3 has 18 amino acids. CDR1 SGHRS and CDR2 YFSETQ come from the germline V gene. Trimming stripped 0 bases from V and 0 bases from J, with 18 bases between.

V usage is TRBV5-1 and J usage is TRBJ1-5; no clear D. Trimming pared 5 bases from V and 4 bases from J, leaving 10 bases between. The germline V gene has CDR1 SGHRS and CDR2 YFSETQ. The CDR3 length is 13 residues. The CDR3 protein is CASSVGGNQPQHF. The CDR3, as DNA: TGCGCCAGCAGTGTCGGAGGGAATCAGCCCCAGCATTTT.

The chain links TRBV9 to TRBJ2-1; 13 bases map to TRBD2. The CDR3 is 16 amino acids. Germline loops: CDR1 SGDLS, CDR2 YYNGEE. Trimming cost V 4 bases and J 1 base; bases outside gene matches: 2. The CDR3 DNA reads TGTGCCAGCAGCCCACTAGCGGGAGGGTCCTACAATGAGCAGTTCTTC. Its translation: CASSPLAGGSYNEQFF.

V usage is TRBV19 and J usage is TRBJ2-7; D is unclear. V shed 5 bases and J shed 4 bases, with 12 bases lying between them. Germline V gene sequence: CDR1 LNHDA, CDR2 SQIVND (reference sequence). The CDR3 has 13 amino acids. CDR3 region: CASSYSPGYEQYF. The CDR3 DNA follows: TGTGCCAGTAGTTACTCCCCAGGATACGAGCAGTACTTC.

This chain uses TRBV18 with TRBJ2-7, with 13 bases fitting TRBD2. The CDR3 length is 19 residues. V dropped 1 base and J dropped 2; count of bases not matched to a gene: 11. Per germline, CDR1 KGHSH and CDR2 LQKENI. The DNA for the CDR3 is TGTGCCAGCTCACCACGTATACTAGCGGGAGGGCCTAGGACCTACGAGCAGTACTTC. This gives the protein CASSPRILAGGPRTYEQYF.

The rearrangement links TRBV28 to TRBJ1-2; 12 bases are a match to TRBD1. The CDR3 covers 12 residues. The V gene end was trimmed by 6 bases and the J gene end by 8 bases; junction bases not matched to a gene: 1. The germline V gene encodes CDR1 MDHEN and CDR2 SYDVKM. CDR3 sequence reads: CASSGTGGGYTF. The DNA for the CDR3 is TGTGCCAGCAGCGGGACAGGGGGCGGCTACACCTTC.

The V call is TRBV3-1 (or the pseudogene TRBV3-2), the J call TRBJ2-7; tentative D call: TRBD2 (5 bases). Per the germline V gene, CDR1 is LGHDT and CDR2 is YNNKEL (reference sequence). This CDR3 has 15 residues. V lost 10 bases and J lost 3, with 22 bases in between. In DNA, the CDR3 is TGTGCCACAAAACCGGGAATCGAAAGTTACTACGAGCAGTACTTC. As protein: CATKPGIESYYEQYF.

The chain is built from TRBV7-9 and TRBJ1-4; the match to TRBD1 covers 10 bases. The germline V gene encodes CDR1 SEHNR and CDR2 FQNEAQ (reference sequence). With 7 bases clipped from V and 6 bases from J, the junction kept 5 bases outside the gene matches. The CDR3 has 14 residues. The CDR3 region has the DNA TGTGCCAGCAACCCGACAGGGGGCCATGAAAAACTGTTTTTT. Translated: CASNPTGGHEKLFF.